Shown below are 23 T cell receptor beta chains from a single sample sequenced in a study of cytomegalovirus exposure and HLA in healthy donors. The PCR employed 60 Vbeta primers together with 13 Jbeta primers. Repertoires were generated with immunoSEQ multiplex PCR, while TCRdb's copy carries only in-frame clones and drops some. There are roughly 150,000 clones in the sample; around 75% occur only once, and around 7% lies in the top ten. Sequencing was carried out using PBMCs. These TCRs come from a man aged 25-40 years in good health and CMV-seronegative.

The J gene is TRBJ2-1, the V gene TRBV9; no reliable D call. The CDR3 length is 16 residues. V was clipped by 3 bases and J by 0 bases, with 13 bases between them. Germline CDR1 is SGDLS and CDR2 is YYNGEE. The DNA for the CDR3 is TGTGCCAGCAGCGCCTATAGTAGTATCTCCTACAATGAGCAGTTCTTC. Its protein product is CASSAYSSISYNEQFF.

The J gene is TRBJ1-2, the V gene TRBV28; D gene ambiguous. The V end was cut by 2 bases, the J end by 3 bases, with 10 bases between. CDR3 length: 14 residues. CDR1 and CDR2 from the germline V gene are MDHEN and SYDVKM. The CDR3 DNA reads TGTGCCAGCAGTTTAAATTCCTTTGACTATGGCTACACCTTC. As protein: CASSLNSFDYGYTF.

The gene calls are TRBV30 and TRBJ1-1; no firm D call. The V gene lost 0 bases and the J gene lost 4 bases, with 9 bases spanning the gap. The germline gives CDR1 GTSNPN, CDR2 SVGIG (reference sequence). The CDR3 extends over 13 amino acids. The CDR3 region is CAWSVGSSTEAFF. In DNA, the CDR3 is TGTGCCTGGAGTGTAGGGAGTAGCACTGAAGCTTTCTTT.

The chain employs TRBV2 and TRBJ1-2; D ambiguous. Germline V gene data show CDR1 as SNHLY and CDR2 as FYNNEI. CDR3 length: 13 residues. V shed 2 bases and J shed 7 bases, with 11 bases lying between them. DNA for the CDR3: TGTGCCAGCAGTGAAACAAACCGGGGTGGCTACACCTTC. Translated: CASSETNRGGYTF.

This rearrangement joins TRBV11-2 to TRBJ2-3, with a possible D match to TRBD2 (5 bases). Trimming took off 0 bases at V and 0 bases at J, with 19 bases between the two ends. This CDR3 spans 19 amino acids. The germline gives CDR1 SGHAT, CDR2 FQNNGV. CDR3 sequence: CASSLDRGRFSSSTDTQYF. The CDR3 DNA reads as TGTGCCAGCAGCTTAGATCGAGGGCGTTTTTCTTCTAGCACAGATACGCAGTATTTT.

This chain links TRBV7-9 with TRBJ1-2; 9 nucleotides match TRBD1. The V gene end was trimmed by 4 bases and the J gene end by 8 bases; junction bases not matched to a gene: 5. The CDR3 has 13 amino acids. CDR1 and CDR2 (germline): SEHNR, FQNEAQ (reference sequence). The CDR3 DNA is TGTGCCAGCAGCTCCGGGACAGGGAACGGCTACACCTTC. Encoded protein: CASSSGTGNGYTF.

This sequence joins TRBV4-2 and TRBJ1-4; possible D gene TRBD1, 5 bases. This CDR3 has 20 amino acids. The germline gives CDR1 LGHNA, CDR2 YNFKEQ. The V gene lost 0 bases and the J gene lost 4 bases, with 24 bases spanning the gap. The CDR3 bases are TGTGCCAGCAGCCAAGATGGGCGGAGGGTCCCGGGGGATTTTAATGAAAAACTGTTTTTT. Its translation is CASSQDGRRVPGDFNEKLFF.

The genes are TRBV29-1 and TRBJ1-4, with TRBD1 identical over 9 bases. The CDR3 is made up of 14 amino acids. After removal of 7 bases from V and 7 bases from J, the junction contained 10 bases not matched to a gene. Germline assignment: CDR1 SQVTM and CDR2 ANQGSEA. The CDR3 sequence: CSAGPGQGAEKLFF. CDR3 coding DNA: TGCAGCGCCGGACCGGGACAGGGTGCTGAAAAACTGTTTTTT.

CDR3 protein: CAWSVSLNTEAFF. The CDR3 DNA sequence: TGTGCCTGGAGTGTGTCATTGAACACTGAAGCTTTCTTT. This chain connects TRBV30 to TRBJ1-1; D remains unclear. The V end lost 0 bases, the J end lost 0 bases, and 5 bases lay between the germline ends. Germline V gene sequence: CDR1 GTSNPN, CDR2 SVGIG (reference sequence). The CDR3 is 13 residues long.

The chain carries TRBV7-2 and TRBJ2-1; TRBD2 is a possible D gene (5 bases). The ends were cut back, 0 bases at V and 8 bases at J, with 14 bases in the middle. Germline V CDR1 and CDR2: SGHTA, FQGNSA. This CDR3 is 15 amino acids long. CDR3 in amino acids: CASSLALAGVDEQFF. The DNA of the CDR3 is TGTGCCAGCAGCTTAGCGCTAGCAGGTGTCGATGAGCAGTTCTTC.

For the CDR3, the DNA is TGTGCCAGCAGCTCACCGGGGGAGCAGTTCTTC. Its protein product is CASSSPGEQFF. The chain joins TRBV9 to TRBJ2-1; tentatively, D is TRBD2 (5 bases). CDR3 length: 11 residues. Trimming left V 4 bases short and J 10 bases short, with 9 bases between. Germline CDR1 SGDLS, CDR2 YYNGEE. Drawing the rest from reference TRBV9 and TRBJ2-1, the complete variable domain is DSGVTQTPKHLITATGQRVTLRCSPRSGDLSVYWYQQSLDQGLQFLIQYYNGEERAKGNILERFSAQQFPDLHSELNLSSLELGDSALYFCASSSPGEQFFGPGTRLTVL.

The chain recombines TRBV27 with TRBJ2-6; D might be TRBD2 (6 bases). Trimming took off 8 bases at V and 0 bases at J, with 8 bases between the two ends. The CDR3 runs 14 residues. Germline CDR1 reads MNHEY; CDR2 reads SMNVEV (reference sequence). DNA of the CDR3: TGTGCCAGCGGAGGGAGCTCTGGGGCCAACGTCCTGACTTTC. Protein: CASGGSSGANVLTF. The full variable domain, rest sourced from reference TRBV27 and TRBJ2-6, is EAQVTQNPRYLITVTGKKLTVTCSQNMNHEYMSWYRQDPGLGLRQIYYSMNVEVTDKGDVPEGYKVSRKEKRNFPLILESPSPNQTSLYFCASGGSSGANVLTFGAGSRLTVL.

This clone is a singleton in its sample. The chain joins TRBV15 to TRBJ1-2, with D perhaps TRBD1 (5 bases). This CDR3 spans 14 amino acids. Germline-derived CDR1 and CDR2 are LNHNV and YYDKDF (reference sequence). Trimming removed 3 bases at V and 3 bases at J, with 11 bases between. Here the CDR3 reads CATSSLTRDYGYTF. CDR3 nucleotide sequence: TGTGCCACCAGCAGTTTGACCAGGGACTATGGCTACACCTTC. Complete variable domain (other parts from reference TRBV15 and TRBJ1-2): DAMVIQNPRYQVTQFGKPVTLSCSQTLNHNVMYWYQQKSSQAPKLLFHYYDKDFNNEADTPDNFQSRRPNTSFCFLDIRSPGLGDTAMYLCATSSLTRDYGYTFGSGTRLTVV.

This CDR3 reads CASSSGQLWSETQYF. CDR3 in DNA: TGTGCCAGTAGTTCGGGACAGCTCTGGTCAGAGACCCAGTACTTC. The chain recombines TRBV19 with TRBJ2-5, with TRBD1 identical over 7 bases. The length of the CDR3 is 15 residues. Germline loops: CDR1 LNHDA, CDR2 SQIVND (reference sequence). The trim removed 5 bases at V and 4 bases at J, leaving 10 bases unmatched.

This chain joins TRBV19 and TRBJ1-3; D is unresolved. There are 12 residues in the CDR3. V was trimmed by 10 bases and J by 4 bases, leaving 11 bases between them. The V gene's germline CDR1 is LNHDA and CDR2 SQIVND (reference sequence). DNA of the CDR3: TGTGCCACCCTTTCGACAGGAAACACCATATATTTT. Amino acid sequence: CATLSTGNTIYF. Combining the CDR3 with reference TRBV19 and TRBJ1-3 gives the whole variable domain DGGITQSPKYLFRKEGQNVTLSCEQNLNHDAMYWYRQDPGQGLRLIYYSQIVNDFQKGDIAEGYSVSREKKESFPLTVTSAQKNPTAFYLCATLSTGNTIYFGEGSWLTVV.

This clone has just a few counts. This chain links TRBV7-9 with TRBJ1-1; the D is unclear. Trimming cost V 5 bases and J 3 bases, with 16 bases left between them. The CDR3 consists of 15 residues. Per germline, CDR1 SEHNR and CDR2 FQNEAQ (reference sequence). CDR3 coding DNA: TGTGCCAGCAGCCCTCTTAAGGCCGGGGACACTGAAGCTTTCTTT. This encodes CASSPLKAGDTEAFF.

Note on this clone: One junction end does not reproduce the germline sequence, and a read error may be involved. V and J are TRBV14 and TRBJ2-6; 8 bases map to TRBD1. Per germline, CDR1 SGHDN and CDR2 FVKESK. CDR3 size: 19 residues. CDR3 DNA sequence: TGTGCCAGCAGCCACCATCGTGGGACAGGCCCCTCTGGGGCCAACGGCCTGACTTTC. The encoded protein is CASSHHRGTGPSGANGLTF.

The rearrangement uses TRBV29-1 and TRBJ1-1; unclear D gene. Trimming removed 4 bases from V and 2 bases from J, with 11 bases in between. The CDR3 loop spans 13 amino acids. The germline CDR1 and CDR2 sequences are SQVTM and ANQGSEA. The CDR3 DNA follows: TGCAGCGTTGTGGGCAGAGTAAACACTGAAGCTTTCTTT. The encoded protein is CSVVGRVNTEAFF.

The chain employs TRBV15 and TRBJ1-1, with no clear D. Germline V lookup: CDR1 LNHNV, CDR2 YYDKDF (reference sequence). The CDR3 spans 15 residues. V lost 0 bases and J lost 2, with 10 bases in between. DNA of the CDR3: TGTGCCACCAGCAGAGAAATAGGAGCCAACACTGAAGCTTTCTTT. Translation gives CATSREIGANTEAFF.

The rearrangement links TRBV6-5 to TRBJ2-3; 7 bases align to TRBD1. Trimming removed 3 bases from V and 4 bases from J; junction bases left unmatched: 7. This CDR3 contains 15 residues. Germline CDR1 is MNHEY and CDR2 is SVGAGI. CDR3 sequence: CASSYGGQSPDTQYF. DNA of the CDR3: TGTGCCAGCAGTTATGGGGGACAGTCCCCAGATACGCAGTATTTT.

The chain links TRBV27 to TRBJ1-2; possible D gene TRBD1, 6 bases. Germline V gene data show CDR1 as MNHEY and CDR2 as SMNVEV (reference sequence). The CDR3 contains 14 residues. Trimming took off 3 bases at V and 5 bases at J, with 13 bases between the two ends. The CDR3 loop is CASSFTGRNYGYTF. For the CDR3, the DNA is TGTGCCAGCAGTTTCACAGGGCGCAATTATGGCTACACCTTC.

The chain is built from TRBV5-1 and TRBJ2-5, with TRBD1 matching over 7 bases. Germline V CDR1 and CDR2: SGHRS, YFSETQ. This CDR3 contains 13 residues. V trimming: 3 bases; J trimming: 5 bases; junction bases outside the gene matches: 4. The DNA for the CDR3 is TGCGCCAGCAGCTCGGGACAGAGGGAGACCCAGTACTTC. Translation: CASSSGQRETQYF. The whole variable domain, filled in from reference TRBV5-1 and TRBJ2-5, reads KAGVTQTPRYLIKTRGQQVTLSCSPISGHRSVSWYQQTPGQGLQFLFEYFSETQRNKGNFPGRFSGRQFSNSRSEMNVSTLELGDSALYLCASSSGQRETQYFGPGTRLLVL.

The J gene is TRBJ1-3, the V gene TRBV9; the D gene is possibly TRBD1 (5 bases). Germline values: CDR1 SGDLS, CDR2 YYNGEE. This CDR3 spans 17 amino acids. V lost 4 bases to trimming and J lost 0 bases, with 17 bases between them. The CDR3 nucleotides read TGTGCCAGCAGCTTCCCGGGCGGGGGGGACTCTGGAAACACCATATATTTT. It yields the protein CASSFPGGGDSGNTIYF.